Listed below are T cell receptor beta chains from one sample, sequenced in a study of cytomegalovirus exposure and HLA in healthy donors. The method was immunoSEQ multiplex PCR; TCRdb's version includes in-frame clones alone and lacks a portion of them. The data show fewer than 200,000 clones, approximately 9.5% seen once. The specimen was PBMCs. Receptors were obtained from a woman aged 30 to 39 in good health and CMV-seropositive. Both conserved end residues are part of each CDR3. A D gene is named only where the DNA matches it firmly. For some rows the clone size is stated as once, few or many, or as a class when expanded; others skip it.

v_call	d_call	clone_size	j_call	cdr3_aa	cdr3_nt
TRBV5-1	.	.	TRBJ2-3	CASSLVGGIGSSDTDTQYF	TGCGCCAGCAGCTTGGTTGGCGGGATCGGCTCCTCCGACACAGATACGCAGTATTTT
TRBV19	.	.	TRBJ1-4	CASMAWSGSEKLFF	TGTGCCAGTATGGCGTGGTCGGGGTCTGAAAAACTGTTTTTT
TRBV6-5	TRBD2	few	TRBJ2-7	CASSYGPSGSYEQYF	TGTGCCAGCAGTTACGGTCCTAGCGGGAGCTACGAGCAGTACTTC
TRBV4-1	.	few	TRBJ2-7	CASSQLYPSQYEQYF	TGCGCCAGCAGCCAACTCTATCCTAGCCAGTACGAGCAGTACTTC
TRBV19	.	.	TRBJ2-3	CASKRSRKDTQYF	TGTGCCAGTAAGCGGAGCCGGAAAGATACGCAGTATTTT
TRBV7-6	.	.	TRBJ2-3	CASSLAGGSSDTQYF	TGTGCCAGCAGCTTAGCGGGAGGATCCTCAGATACGCAGTATTTT
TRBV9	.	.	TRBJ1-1	CASNTGSNTEAFF	TGTGCCAGCAACACAGGGAGCAACACTGAAGCTTTCTTT
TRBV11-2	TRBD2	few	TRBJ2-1	CASSLTSGAYNEQFF	TGTGCCAGCAGCTTAACTAGCGGAGCCTACAATGAGCAGTTCTTC
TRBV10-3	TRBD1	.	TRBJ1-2	CAIRPGTGSNYGYTF	TGTGCCATCAGACCTGGGACAGGGAGTAACTATGGCTACACCTTC
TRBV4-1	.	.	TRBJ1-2	CASSQDGGNYGYTF	TGCGCCAGCAGCCAAGACGGGGGGAACTATGGCTACACCTTC
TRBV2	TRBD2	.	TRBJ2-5	CASLGGDPSRETQYF	TGTGCCAGTCTCGGGGGGGACCCCTCCCGGGAGACCCAGTACTTC
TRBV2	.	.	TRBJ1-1	CASLTENTEAFF	TGTGCCAGCCTGACAGAAAACACTGAAGCTTTCTTT
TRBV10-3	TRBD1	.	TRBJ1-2	CAISDSGQGPYGYTF	TGTGCCATCAGTGATTCCGGACAGGGGCCTTATGGCTACACCTTC
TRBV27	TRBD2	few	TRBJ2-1	CASTTLAGYNEQFF	TGTGCCAGCACGACCCTAGCGGGTTACAATGAGCAGTTCTTC
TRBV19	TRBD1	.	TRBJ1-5	CASTSGQGNNQPQHF	TGTGCCAGTACTTCAGGACAGGGAAACAATCAGCCCCAGCATTTT
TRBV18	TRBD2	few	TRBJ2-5	CASCGLERETQYF	TGTGCCAGCTGTGGACTAGAGAGGGAGACCCAGTACTTC
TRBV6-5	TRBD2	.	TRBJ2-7	CASSYRRGGYEQYF	TGTGCCAGCAGTTACCGGCGGGGGGGCTACGAGCAGTACTTC
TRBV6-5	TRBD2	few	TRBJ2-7	CASSPTSGSYEQYF	TGTGCCAGCAGTCCGACTAGCGGTTCCTACGAGCAGTACTTC
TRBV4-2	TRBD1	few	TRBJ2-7	CASSQGALPGQGFYEQYF	TGTGCCAGCAGCCAAGGGGCACTCCCGGGACAGGGATTCTACGAGCAGTACTTC
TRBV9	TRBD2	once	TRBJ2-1	CASSARTSGSHEQFF	TGTGCCAGCAGCGCCCGGACTAGCGGGAGCCATGAGCAGTTCTTC
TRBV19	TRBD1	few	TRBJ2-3	CATWDRRRDTQYF	TGTGCCACCTGGGACAGGCGACGGGATACGCAGTATTTT
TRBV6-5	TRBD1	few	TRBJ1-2	CASSWDRASGGYTF	TGTGCCAGCAGTTGGGACAGGGCAAGTGGTGGCTACACCTTC
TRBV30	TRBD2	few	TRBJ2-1	CAWSAGGNEQFF	TGTGCCTGGAGCGCGGGGGGCAATGAGCAGTTCTTC
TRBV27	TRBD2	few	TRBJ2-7	CASSFLGGRAYEQYF	TGTGCCAGCAGTTTCTTGGGCGGGAGGGCTTACGAGCAGTACTTC
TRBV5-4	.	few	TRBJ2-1	CASSLTRGNYNEQFF	TGTGCCAGCAGCTTGACGCGGGGCAACTACAATGAGCAGTTCTTC
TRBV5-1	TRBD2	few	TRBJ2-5	CASRLWGGEEGTQYF	TGCGCCAGCCGACTATGGGGAGGGGAGGAAGGGACCCAGTACTTC
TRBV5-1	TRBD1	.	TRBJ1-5	CASSAGQGGDQPQHF	TGCGCCAGCAGCGCGGGACAGGGTGGGGATCAGCCCCAGCATTTT
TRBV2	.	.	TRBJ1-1	CASSEEGEGDEAFF	TGTGCCAGCAGTGAAGAAGGAGAAGGAGATGAAGCTTTCTTT
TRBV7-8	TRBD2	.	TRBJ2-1	CASSLGTSPYNEQFF	TGTGCCAGCAGCTTAGGGACTAGCCCTTACAATGAGCAGTTCTTC
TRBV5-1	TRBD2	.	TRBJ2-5	CASSMPAGPGETQYF	TGCGCCAGCAGCATGCCAGCGGGACCGGGGGAGACCCAGTACTTC
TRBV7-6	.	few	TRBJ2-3	CASSLAARGTDTQYF	TGTGCCAGCAGCTTGGCTGCGCGGGGCACAGATACGCAGTATTTT
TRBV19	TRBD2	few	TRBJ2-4	CATQTSGTIQYF	TGTGCCACTCAGACTAGCGGGACTATTCAGTACTTC
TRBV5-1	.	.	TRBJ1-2	CASSLPPGNNGYTF	TGCGCCAGCAGCTTGCCCCCAGGGAACAATGGCTACACCTTC
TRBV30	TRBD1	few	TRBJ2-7	CAWWTGDEQYF	TGTGCCTGGTGGACAGGCGACGAGCAGTACTTC
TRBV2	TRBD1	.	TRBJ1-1	CASKGQVNTEAFF	TGTGCCAGCAAGGGACAGGTGAACACTGAAGCTTTCTTT
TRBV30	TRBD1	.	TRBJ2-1	CAWSDGTGGFNEQFF	TGTGCCTGGAGTGACGGGACAGGGGGCTTCAATGAGCAGTTCTTC
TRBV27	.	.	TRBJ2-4	CASSSGILKNIQYF	TGTGCCAGCAGTTCCGGGATCCTAAAAAACATTCAGTACTTC
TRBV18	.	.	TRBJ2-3	CASSSISGSTDTQYF	TGTGCCAGCTCATCCATATCGGGGAGCACAGATACGCAGTATTTT
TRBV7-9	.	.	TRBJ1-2	CASSFGLSQDYTF	TGTGCCAGCAGCTTTGGGTTGTCCCAGGACTACACCTTC
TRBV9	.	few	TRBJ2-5	CASSVLEAETQYF	TGTGCCAGCAGCGTCCTAGAGGCAGAGACCCAGTACTTC
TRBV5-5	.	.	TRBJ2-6	CASSFTGNAGANVLTF	TGTGCCAGCAGCTTTACCGGGAACGCTGGGGCCAACGTCCTGACTTTC
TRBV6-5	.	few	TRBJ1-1	CASSSLPSPGAFF	TGTGCCAGCAGTTCCCTCCCTTCGCCGGGAGCTTTCTTT
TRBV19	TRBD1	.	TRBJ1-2	CASSPPGQGAYGYTF	TGTGCCAGTAGCCCCCCGGGACAGGGGGCTTATGGCTACACCTTC
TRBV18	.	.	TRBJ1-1	CASSPSQGTEAFF	TGTGCCAGCTCACCCTCGCAGGGAACTGAAGCTTTCTTT
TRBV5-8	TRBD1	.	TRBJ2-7	CAIPGQGDYEQYF	TGTGCCATCCCGGGACAGGGTGACTACGAGCAGTACTTC
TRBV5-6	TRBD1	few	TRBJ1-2	CASRYRNYRGMYGYTF	TGTGCCAGCAGGTACCGGAACTACAGGGGGATGTATGGCTACACCTTC